This entry lists 30 T cell receptor beta chains sequenced from one sample in a study of T cells in Graves' hyperthyroidism and ophthalmopathy. RNA transcripts were the template for amplifying TCR beta CDR3 regions. The HTBI primer set served for first-round RT-PCR of the TCR CDR3. TCRdb called the multiplex PCR reads again in MiXCR, with one record for every CDR3 protein. Of approximately 600,000 distinct CDR3 sequences in the sample, 14% were seen once. The sequencing sample was made of blood. Receptors were obtained from a woman younger than 35 with Graves' ophthalmopathy.

This clonotype was seen a handful of times. The chain recombines TRBV28 with TRBJ1-1; TRBD1 is a possible D gene (5 bases). V lost 6 bases and J lost 4, with 15 bases in between. Germline CDR1 MDHEN, CDR2 SYDVKM. The CDR3 has 14 amino acids. DNA for the CDR3: TGTGCCAGCAGGAACCCAGGGAGGGTCACTGAAGCTTTCTTT. Its translation is CASRNPGRVTEAFF.

This clonotype was found many times. The chain has TRBV28 and TRBJ2-4, with D possibly matching TRBD2 (6 bases). This CDR3 region has 17 residues. CDR1 and CDR2 (germline): MDHEN, SYDVKM. The V and J ends lost 4 bases and 2 bases respectively, with 18 bases between them. CDR3 bases: TGTGCCAGCAGTTCCGGGACCGGGAGAGGGACCAAAAACATTCAGTACTTC. It yields the protein CASSSGTGRGTKNIQYF.

The chain links TRBV6-5 to TRBJ1-3; D call uncertain. The CDR3 totals 15 residues. The germline V gene encodes CDR1 MNHEY and CDR2 SVGAGI. V was pared by 1 base and J by 0 bases, with 7 bases between. The CDR3 sequence: CASSYLADSGNTIYF. The CDR3 nucleotides read TGTGCCAGCAGTTACTTGGCAGACTCTGGAAACACCATATATTTT.

This clonotype occurred many times. This rearrangement joins TRBV12-3 or TRBV12-4 to TRBJ2-7, with D possibly being TRBD1 or TRBD2 (6 bases each). Trimming took 3 bases from V and 4 from J, leaving 13 bases between them. CDR3 length: 14 amino acids. CDR3 in DNA: TGTGCCAGCAGTTTTTTGCCGGGGGCTTACGAGCAGTACTTC. This encodes CASSFLPGAYEQYF.

This clonotype was seen repeatedly, ten times or more. The rearrangement uses TRBV28 and TRBJ1-4, with D uncertain. Trimming pared 8 bases from V and 0 bases from J, leaving 13 bases between. CDR1 and CDR2 (germline): MDHEN, SYDVKM. The CDR3 spans 15 residues. CDR3 residues: CASSPVGSTNEKLFF. The CDR3 bases are TGTGCCAGCTCACCAGTCGGGTCAACTAATGAAAAACTGTTTTTT.

The sample holds many counts of this clonotype. The J gene is TRBJ1-5, the V gene TRBV12-3 or TRBV12-4; 11 positions match TRBD1. With 5 bases clipped from V and 0 bases from J, the junction kept 9 bases outside the gene matches. CDR3 length: 18 amino acids. The CDR3 is CASSLGQGAPYSNQPQHF. The CDR3 region has the DNA TGTGCCAGCAGTCTAGGACAGGGGGCCCCGTATAGCAATCAGCCCCAGCATTTT.

This clonotype was recorded many times. The genes are TRBV28 and TRBJ2-1; 7 bases line up with TRBD2. The J segment lost 6 bases and the V segment lost 4 bases, leaving 6 bases of the junction unmatched. The CDR3 totals 14 residues. The germline V gene encodes CDR1 MDHEN and CDR2 SYDVKM. The CDR3 loop is CASSSGGISNEQFF. CDR3 in DNA: TGTGCCAGCAGTTCGGGGGGAATCTCCAATGAGCAGTTCTTC. The full variable domain, rest sourced from reference TRBV28 and TRBJ2-1, is DVKVTQSSRYLVKRTGEKVFLECVQDMDHENMFWYRQDPGLGLRLIYFSYDVKMKEKGDIPEGYSVSREKKERFSLILESASTNQTSMYLCASSSGGISNEQFFGPGTRLTVL.

At least ten counts were recorded for this clonotype. The chain links TRBV3-1 to TRBJ1-1; no definite D call. The CDR3 contains 13 residues. Germline loops: CDR1 LGHDT, CDR2 YNNKEL (reference sequence). V lost 3 bases and J 5 bases, leaving 10 bases between the germline ends. CDR3 residues: CASSHETRTEAFF. CDR3 sequence (DNA): TGTGCCAGCAGCCATGAGACACGGACTGAAGCTTTCTTT. The variable domain in full, completed from reference TRBV3-1 and TRBJ1-1, reads DTAVSQTPKYLVTQMGNDKSIKCEQNLGHDTMYWYKQDSKKFLKIMFSYNNKELIINETVPNRFSPKSPDKAHLNLHINSLELGDSAVYFCASSHETRTEAFFGQGTRLTVV.

This clonotype was counted a few times. V usage is TRBV10-3 and J usage is TRBJ2-1, with D perhaps matching TRBD1 or TRBD2 (5 bases each). Germline values: CDR1 ENHRY, CDR2 SYGVKD. V was shortened by 2 bases and J by 7 bases, with 12 bases between the two germline ends. This CDR3 region has 14 residues. CDR3 sequence reads: CAISELAEGNEQFF. CDR3 bases: TGTGCCATCAGTGAGCTGGCCGAGGGGAATGAGCAGTTCTTC.

The sample holds many counts of this clonotype. The chain is built from TRBV19 and TRBJ2-1; TRBD2 matches 10 bases. The CDR3 length is 15 residues. Germline V gene data show CDR1 as LNHDA and CDR2 as SQIVND (reference sequence). V shed 6 bases, J shed 5 bases, and the junction held 7 bases outside the gene matches. The CDR3 nucleotides read TGTGCCAGTAGACCCCCTAGCGGGAGCCACAATGAGCAGTTCTTC. Translated: CASRPPSGSHNEQFF.

This clonotype was recorded many times. The CDR3 region is CASSLALYSNQPQHF. As DNA, the CDR3 is TGTGCCAGCAGTTTAGCGCTCTATAGCAATCAGCCCCAGCATTTT. The chain employs TRBV12-3 or TRBV12-4 and TRBJ1-5; D is uncertain. The CDR3 is 15 amino acids. Trimming cost V 0 bases and J 0 bases, with 6 bases left between them.

This clonotype was found many times. The V gene is TRBV5-6, the J gene TRBJ1-2, with a tentative D call TRBD1 (6 bases). The CDR3 spans 14 residues. The germline CDR1 and CDR2 sequences are SGHDT and YYEEEE. Trimming removed 1 base at V and 4 bases at J, with 11 bases between. The CDR3 protein is CASSLITGIYGYTF. The CDR3 DNA follows: TGTGCCAGCAGCTTGATTACAGGGATCTATGGCTACACCTTC.

The sample holds many counts of this clonotype. The chain combines TRBV7-8 with TRBJ2-7, with D maybe TRBD1 (5 bases). The CDR3 is made up of 14 amino acids. Trimming pared 5 bases from V and 6 bases from J, leaving 17 bases between. Germline CDR1 reads SGHVS; CDR2 reads FQNEAQ. The CDR3 sequence: CASSPMTVSTEQYF. The CDR3 nucleotides read TGTGCCAGCAGCCCAATGACAGTCTCTACCGAGCAGTACTTC.

This clonotype appeared many times. The V and J genes are TRBV5-6 and TRBJ2-3, with 10 bases identical to TRBD2. With V trimmed by 6 bases and J by 4 bases, 5 bases remained unmatched. The CDR3 loop spans 14 amino acids. Germline V gene lookup returns CDR1 SGHDT and CDR2 YYEEEE. The CDR3, as DNA: TGTGCCAGCACCGGGACTAGCGCCTCAGATACGCAGTATTTT. This gives the protein CASTGTSASDTQYF.

J is TRBJ2-1 and V is TRBV4-1, with 15 bases lining up with TRBD2. Losses at the gene ends were 3 bases for V and 0 bases for J; bases not matched to a gene: 12. CDR1 and CDR2 (germline): MGHRA, YSYEKL. The CDR3 length is 21 residues. The CDR3: CASSQKLGLAGGSHSYNEQFF. The CDR3 DNA is TGCGCCAGCAGCCAGAAATTGGGACTAGCGGGAGGATCCCACTCCTACAATGAGCAGTTCTTC.

J is TRBJ2-7 and V is TRBV4-2, with 8 positions matching TRBD2. The germline V gene encodes CDR1 LGHNA and CDR2 YNFKEQ. This CDR3 has 15 residues. V was clipped by 2 bases and J by 2 bases; unmatched bases: 5. Written as DNA, the CDR3 is TGTGCCAGCAGCCAAATTAGCGGGGCAGCCTACGAGCAGTACTTC. This sequence encodes CASSQISGAAYEQYF.

This clonotype was detected ten times or more. The chain uses TRBV18 and TRBJ1-1; D is uncertain. Germline V gives CDR1 KGHSH, CDR2 LQKENI. With 5 bases removed from V and 1 base from J, the gap between germline ends came to 8 bases. This CDR3 spans 13 amino acids. CDR3 coding DNA: TGTGCCAGCTCATCGGTTGGGAACACTGAAGCTTTCTTT. Protein: CASSSVGNTEAFF.

This clonotype has at least ten counts. This chain connects TRBV2 to TRBJ2-7, with 8 bases lining up with TRBD1. Germline V gives CDR1 SNHLY, CDR2 FYNNEI. V was clipped by 4 bases and J by 2 bases; unmatched bases: 16. The CDR3 is made up of 18 amino acids. CDR3 bases: TGTGCCAGCAGTGGTGGACAGGGCGCGGCTAGCGACCCCTACGAGCAGTACTTC. Its protein product is CASSGGQGAASDPYEQYF.

This clonotype was seen a handful of times. The V gene is TRBV27, the J gene TRBJ1-2; the match to TRBD1 covers 9 bases. This CDR3 spans 11 amino acids. Germline V gives CDR1 MNHEY, CDR2 SMNVEV (reference sequence). J was trimmed by 10 bases and V by 6 bases; bases with no gene match: 3. CDR3 protein: CASRGTGTYTF. As DNA, the CDR3 is TGTGCCAGCAGGGGGACAGGGACCTACACCTTC.

This clonotype showed up just a few times. V gene TRBV14 combines with J gene TRBJ2-1, with TRBD2 matching 11 bases. Germline-derived CDR1 and CDR2 are SGHDN and FVKESK. The CDR3 length is 18 residues. Trimming cost V 4 bases and J 0 bases; bases outside gene matches: 8. The CDR3 protein is CASSRPGTSGSSYNEQFF. The DNA of the CDR3 is TGTGCCAGCAGCCGTCCTGGGACTAGCGGTAGCTCCTACAATGAGCAGTTCTTC.

This clonotype has a count of ten or more. J is TRBJ2-5 and V is TRBV5-5, with 11 bases matching TRBD1. The V gene end was trimmed by 1 base and the J gene end by 4 bases; junction bases not matched to a gene: 6. From germline, CDR1 is SGHKS and CDR2 YYEKEE (reference sequence). CDR3 length: 16 amino acids. CDR3 sequence (DNA): TGTGCCAGCAGCTTGCCAAGGACAGGGGGCGTAGAGACCCAGTACTTC. Translating it yields CASSLPRTGGVETQYF.

The V gene is TRBV9, the J gene TRBJ2-2; the D gene is possibly TRBD2 (6 bases). The germline CDR1 and CDR2 sequences are SGDLS and YYNGEE. V shed 4 bases and J shed 4 bases, with 17 bases lying between them. The CDR3 totals 16 residues. CDR3 nucleotides: TGTGCCAGCAGCCACCGGTGGACCGGGGGCACCGGGGAGCTGTTTTTT. It is translated as CASSHRWTGGTGELFF.

This clonotype was picked up one time. At one of its ends the junction is not consistent with the germline gene, which may arise from a read error. The chain employs TRBV29-1 and TRBJ2-1; D might be TRBD1 or TRBD2, each matching 5 bases. Per germline, CDR1 SQVTM and CDR2 ANQGSEA. There are 12 residues in the CDR3. CDR3 nucleotide sequence: TGCAGCGGAGGGGAGATCCCGGGTGAGCGGTTCTTC. Its protein is CSGGEIPGERFF.

This clonotype was seen only once. The chain carries TRBV4-3 and TRBJ1-6, with 9 bases identical to TRBD1. The CDR3 loop spans 20 amino acids. Germline CDR1 reads LGHNA; CDR2 reads YSLEER. V dropped 1 base and J dropped 0; count of bases not matched to a gene: 10. CDR3 sequence: CASSQVSGTGFDSYNSPLHF. The CDR3, as DNA: TGCGCCAGCAGCCAAGTCTCCGGGACAGGGTTCGACTCCTATAATTCACCCCTCCACTTT.

This clonotype was detected a few times. The V and J genes are TRBV9 and TRBJ1-2; no reliable D call. The V gene's germline CDR1 is SGDLS and CDR2 YYNGEE. With 0 bases removed from V and 4 bases from J, the gap between germline ends came to 13 bases. The CDR3 has 15 amino acids. This chain's CDR3 is CASSVAAVGSYGYTF. The CDR3 DNA is TGTGCCAGCAGCGTAGCTGCGGTGGGGAGCTATGGCTACACCTTC.

This clonotype was seen ten or more times. The V gene is TRBV2, the J gene TRBJ1-2; D not certain. The CDR3 loop spans 11 amino acids. V was pared by 6 bases and J by 3 bases, with 5 bases between. Germline CDR1 is SNHLY and CDR2 is FYNNEI. CDR3 sequence reads: CASRGDYGYTF. CDR3 nucleotide sequence: TGTGCCAGCAGGGGTGACTATGGCTACACCTTC. Together with reference TRBV2 and TRBJ1-2, the CDR3 gives the full variable domain: EPEVTQTPSHQVTQMGQEVILRCVPISNHLYFYWYRQILGQKVEFLVSFYNNEISEKSEIFDDQFSVERPDGSNFTLKIRSTKLEDSAMYFCASRGDYGYTFGSGTRLTVV.

Notes on this clonotype: In this CDR3 the conserved last residue, phenylalanine or tryptophan, is missing, so a read error is likely. The V gene is TRBV20-1, the J gene TRBJ2-7; D is undetermined. The end of the DNA is better explained by TRBJ2-1, so the J call may be wrong. Looked up from germline, CDR1 is DFQATT and CDR2 is SNEGSKA (reference sequence). CDR3 size: 14 residues. The CDR3 DNA reads TGCAGTGCTAGAAGCACCGCAAGTGGCTACGAGCAGTTCTCC. Translation gives CSARSTASGYEQFS.

V usage is TRBV15 and J usage is TRBJ1-3; D perhaps matches TRBD1 (5 bases). V lost 0 bases, J lost 3 bases, and 9 bases lay in between. Per the germline V gene, CDR1 is LNHNV and CDR2 is YYDKDF (reference sequence). There are 15 residues in the CDR3. The chain's CDR3 is CATSRDRARGNTIYF. CDR3 nucleotides: TGTGCCACCAGCAGAGACAGGGCTCGTGGAAACACCATATATTTT.

This clonotype came up many times. The chain links TRBV27 to TRBJ1-2; tentatively, D is TRBD1 (5 bases). Germline V gives CDR1 MNHEY, CDR2 SMNVEV (reference sequence). V dropped 3 bases and J dropped 2 bases, with 16 bases sitting between them. This CDR3 contains 16 residues. CDR3 protein: CASSFHKTASNYGYTF. Here the CDR3 DNA reads TGTGCCAGCAGTTTTCATAAGACAGCGTCGAACTATGGCTACACCTTC.

J is TRBJ1-5 and V is TRBV10-3, with TRBD1 identical over 7 bases. The CDR3 consists of 16 residues. Germline V lookup: CDR1 ENHRY, CDR2 SYGVKD. The V and J ends lost 3 bases and 0 bases, in that order; junction bases with no gene match: 5. Here the CDR3 reads CAISDRTGHSNQPQHF. CDR3 DNA sequence: TGTGCCATCAGTGATCGGACAGGACATAGCAATCAGCCCCAGCATTTT.